The clone carrying this T cell receptor beta chain was seen more than once but under ten times. Its target is unknown. The data were obtained in a study of OX40 agonist ivuxolimab in advanced cancers. Across the whole study: The study reported partial responses in three patients: one hepatocellular carcinoma, two cutaneous melanoma. Study-wide results and limits: At 0.1-3.0 mg/kg, partial responders had clonal expansion among the lowest observed. Clonal expansion by week 6 occurred in CD4+ and CD8+ blood T cells (at 0.1 to 3.0 mg/kg).

Exclusion of a patient followed from autoimmune disease history or systemic immunosuppression. CDR1 and CDR2 from the germline V gene are SGHAT and FQNNGV. This CDR3 has 15 residues. The V gene lost 3 bases and the J gene lost 2 bases, with 14 bases spanning the gap. The data were produced by immunoSEQ multiplex PCR, yet TCRdb's version contains in-frame clones alone and is incomplete. The sample records about 35,000 clones, about 80% being singletons. J is TRBJ2-7 and V is TRBV11-2, with D possibly TRBD2 on 7 matching bases. The sequence came from an adult with an advanced solid tumor such as melanoma, head and neck, liver or kidney cancer. The sequencing used CD4+ or CD8+ T cells sorted from blood, collected in a trial of the OX40 agonist ivuxolimab. The DNA for the CDR3 is TGTGCCAGCAGCTTGGTAATAGGGGGGGCCTACGAGCAGTACTTC. It yields the protein CASSLVIGGAYEQYF.